The present TCR beta chain was sequenced within a study of T cell changes during pregnancy in multiple sclerosis. The CDR3 covers 17 residues. Germline lookup yields CDR1 LNHDA and CDR2 SQIVND (reference sequence). The V and J ends lost 0 bases and 2 bases, in that order; junction bases with no gene match: 9. Assay used: immunoSEQ multiplex PCR; TCRdb lists only in-frame clones, some missing. The sample contains approximately 70,000 clones, around 89% of which appear only once. The sample here was peripheral blood, taken in the first trimester of pregnancy. The chain employs TRBV19 and TRBJ2-7, with TRBD2 identical over 8 bases. The source of this sequence is a female donor in good health, enrolled as a control in a pregnancy study. CDR3 region: CASSIEISGGRPYEQYF. In nucleotides, the CDR3 is TGTGCCAGTAGTATAGAGATCTCGGGGGGGAGACCCTACGAGCAGTACTTC.